The 24 T cell receptor beta chains below come from one sample, sequenced in a study of CD8+ T cells in alopecia areata. Once RNA had been extracted, it was reverse transcribed into cDNA to act as the sequencing template. Generated by immunoSEQ multiplex PCR, the TCRdb table keeps only in-frame clones and is missing some. The data contain roughly 150,000 clones, around 47% of them singletons. Sequencing input: CD4+ T cells sorted from blood. The receptor source for this set is a human donor with alopecia areata.

This chain uses TRBV28 with TRBJ1-5; 7 bases map to TRBD1. In germline, CDR1 is MDHEN, CDR2 SYDVKM. V lost 3 bases, J lost 2 bases, and 10 bases stayed unmatched. The CDR3 sequence is 17 residues long. CDR3 in amino acids: CASSLEQGIWGNQPQHF. The DNA of the CDR3 is TGTGCCAGCAGTTTGGAACAGGGGATTTGGGGCAATCAGCCCCAGCATTTT.

The V gene is TRBV30, the J gene TRBJ2-7; a possible D gene is TRBD1 (5 bases). Trimming took off 4 bases at V and 2 bases at J, with 9 bases between the two ends. The CDR3 length is 12 residues. Germline V gene data show CDR1 as GTSNPN and CDR2 as SVGIG (reference sequence). The CDR3 region has the DNA TGTGCCTGGACGGTAGGGGCCTACGAGCAGTACTTC. Its protein product is CAWTVGAYEQYF.

In this sample, this clone turned up a few times. This chain joins TRBV29-1 and TRBJ1-2; tentative D call: TRBD1 (5 bases). V was trimmed by 4 bases and J by 4 bases, leaving 13 bases between them. The CDR3 sequence is 13 residues long. Germline V gene sequence: CDR1 SQVTM, CDR2 ANQGSEA. CDR3 in DNA: TGCAGCGTTGGGGACGGAGCCTTCTATGGCTACACCTTC. The encoded protein is CSVGDGAFYGYTF.

This chain joins TRBV28 and TRBJ2-7; D not resolved. The CDR3 sequence is 12 residues long. Trimming stripped 1 base from V and 9 bases from J, with 10 bases between. In germline, CDR1 is MDHEN, CDR2 SYDVKM. The CDR3 region has the DNA TGTGCCAGCAGTTTATTGTTGTTGGGGCAGTACTTC. Translation gives CASSLLLLGQYF.

The chain employs TRBV29-1 and TRBJ1-1; D remains ambiguous. This CDR3 is built from 13 residues. Trimming stripped 4 bases from V and 0 bases from J, with 9 bases between. CDR1 is SQVTM and CDR2 is ANQGSEA in the germline V gene. This CDR3 reads CSVVPVVNTEAFF. The CDR3 DNA follows: TGCAGCGTTGTACCGGTGGTGAACACTGAAGCTTTCTTT.

This clone was detected only a few times. V is TRBV29-1 and J is TRBJ2-7; D gene unclear. This CDR3 region has 12 residues. Germline CDR1 is SQVTM and CDR2 is ANQGSEA. V gave up 1 base and J gave up 3 bases, with 7 bases separating them. The CDR3 is CSVEGSDYEQYF. CDR3 DNA: TGCAGCGTTGAAGGATCTGACTACGAGCAGTACTTC.

The chain links TRBV14 to TRBJ2-5; no definite D call. The length of the CDR3 is 11 residues. Germline CDR1 is SGHDN and CDR2 is FVKESK. V was clipped by 4 bases and J by 7 bases, with 7 bases between them. CDR3 loop: CASSPGRTQYF. CDR3 bases: TGTGCCAGCAGCCCCGGCAGGACCCAGTACTTC.

The chain combines TRBV29-1 with TRBJ2-7; 9 positions match TRBD1. CDR3 size: 14 residues. J gave up 5 bases and V 2 bases, and 7 bases lay outside the gene matches. CDR1 is SQVTM and CDR2 is ANQGSEA in the germline V gene. The CDR3 here is CSVERGTGSNEQYF. Here the CDR3 DNA reads TGCAGCGTTGAAAGGGGGACAGGGTCCAACGAGCAGTACTTC.

The chain joins TRBV10-2 to TRBJ2-4; D gene ambiguous. Per germline, CDR1 WSHSY and CDR2 SAAADI. V lost 3 bases and J lost 6, with 6 bases in between. The CDR3 is 12 residues long. CDR3 in DNA: TGCGCCAGCAGTGATGGTGGAAACATTCAGTACTTC. It specifies CASSDGGNIQYF.

The V and J genes are TRBV7-9 and TRBJ2-5; tentatively, D is TRBD2 (6 bases). Trimming cost V 4 bases and J 6 bases, with 24 bases left between them. The germline CDR1 and CDR2 sequences are SEHNR and FQNEAQ (reference sequence). There are 17 residues in the CDR3. The CDR3 here is CASSSLVGGIKIKTQYF. CDR3 bases: TGTGCCAGCAGCTCCCTGGTGGGGGGAATCAAAATAAAGACCCAGTACTTC.

This clone was seen a few times. In DNA form, the CDR3 reads TGCAGCGCAGAGCGAAGCACTGAAGCTTTCTTT. Its protein is CSAERSTEAFF. The chain joins TRBV29-1 to TRBJ1-1; D uncertain. V lost 7 bases and J 4 bases, leaving 10 bases between the germline ends. Germline CDR1 SQVTM, CDR2 ANQGSEA. This CDR3 contains 11 residues.

This clone has just a few counts. The chain has TRBV5-4 and TRBJ2-1; D gene ambiguous. This CDR3 spans 11 amino acids. Germline lookup yields CDR1 SGHNT and CDR2 YYREEE (reference sequence). Trimming pared 4 bases from V and 5 bases from J, leaving 4 bases between. As DNA, the CDR3 is TGTGCCAGCAGCCAGAACAATGAGCAGTTCTTC. This sequence encodes CASSQNNEQFF.

The chain has TRBV5-4 and TRBJ2-7, with D maybe TRBD1 (6 bases). Per germline, CDR1 SGHNT and CDR2 YYREEE (reference sequence). V lost 4 bases and J 2 bases, leaving 13 bases between the germline ends. The CDR3 extends over 14 amino acids. The CDR3 DNA sequence: TGTGCCAGCAGCCTCCAGGGGTCTCCCTACGAGCAGTACTTC. Amino acid sequence: CASSLQGSPYEQYF.

This clone was seen a few times. This sequence joins TRBV2 and TRBJ2-3, with D perhaps matching TRBD2 (6 bases). V was clipped by 8 bases and J by 0 bases, with 9 bases between them. Germline lookup yields CDR1 SNHLY and CDR2 FYNNEI. CDR3 length: 13 amino acids. The CDR3 region has the DNA TGTGCCAGCGCCGGGACTAGCACAGATACGCAGTATTTT. Its protein is CASAGTSTDTQYF.

This clone has a handful of counts. The V call is TRBV28, the J call TRBJ1-2; 7 bases map to TRBD1. The V and J ends lost 5 bases and 6 bases, in that order; junction bases with no gene match: 12. This CDR3 region has 15 residues. The germline CDR1 and CDR2 sequences are MDHEN and SYDVKM. The CDR3 region has the DNA TGTGCCAGCAGTCCCATGACAGGGCGTGGGGATGGCTACACCTTC. Its translation: CASSPMTGRGDGYTF.

This clone has only a few counts. The chain has TRBV29-1 and TRBJ2-2; D may be TRBD2 (5 bases). The germline V gene encodes CDR1 SQVTM and CDR2 ANQGSEA. The V end was cut by 7 bases, the J end by 8 bases, with 14 bases between. The CDR3 extends over 12 amino acids. This chain's CDR3 is CSARGVGGELFF. CDR3 sequence (DNA): TGCAGCGCCCGGGGAGTTGGTGGGGAGCTGTTTTTT.

V usage is TRBV29-1 and J usage is TRBJ1-1; D gene unclear. Trimming pared 4 bases from V and 1 base from J, leaving 13 bases between. This CDR3 has 14 amino acids. Germline V gives CDR1 SQVTM, CDR2 ANQGSEA. In DNA, the CDR3 is TGCAGCGTTGTCCCCCTAATGGAGAACACTGAAGCTTTCTTT. Translating gives CSVVPLMENTEAFF.

The gene calls are TRBV7-9 and TRBJ1-5; no firm D call. There are 11 residues in the CDR3. V lost 6 bases and J lost 7, with 7 bases in between. CDR1 is SEHNR, CDR2 FQNEAQ, per germline (reference sequence). Here the CDR3 DNA reads TGTGCCAGCAGGGGCCGGCAGCCCCAGCATTTT. Protein sequence: CASRGRQPQHF.

The rearrangement joins TRBV25-1 to TRBJ2-4; 9 bases agree with TRBD1. V lost 7 bases to trimming and J lost 8 bases; unmatched junction nucleotides: 6. This CDR3 is built from 13 residues. CDR1 and CDR2 from the germline V gene are MGHDK and SYGVNS. The CDR3: CASKLTGGDIQYF. The CDR3 nucleotides are TGTGCCAGCAAACTGACAGGGGGGGACATTCAGTACTTC.

On this clone: The same CDR3 also results from other DNA sequences found in this sample. The chain uses TRBV29-1 and TRBJ1-2, with D tentatively TRBD1 (5 bases). With 4 bases removed from V and 4 bases from J, the gap between germline ends came to 16 bases. This CDR3 is built from 14 residues. CDR1 is SQVTM and CDR2 is ANQGSEA in the germline V gene. The CDR3 spells CSVVNGQLFYGYTF. The CDR3 nucleotides are TGCAGCGTTGTAAACGGACAATTGTTCTATGGCTACACCTTC.

The chain employs TRBV19 and TRBJ1-5; D call uncertain. This CDR3 has 12 amino acids. The germline gives CDR1 LNHDA, CDR2 SQIVND (reference sequence). The V gene lost 4 bases and the J gene lost 5 bases, with 6 bases spanning the gap. The chain's CDR3 is CASSTGYQPQHF. The CDR3 DNA reads as TGTGCCAGTAGTACTGGCTATCAGCCCCAGCATTTT.

The chain employs TRBV4-1 and TRBJ2-7; 12 bases agree with TRBD2. Germline V CDR1 and CDR2: MGHRA, YSYEKL. V was clipped by 0 bases and J by 1 base; unmatched bases: 13. The CDR3 loop spans 20 amino acids. In nucleotides, the CDR3 is TGCGCCAGCAGCCAAGATTCTCGGGCTAGCGGGAGGGCCGGGTCCTACGAGCAGTACTTC. Its translation is CASSQDSRASGRAGSYEQYF.

This chain uses TRBV10-3 with TRBJ2-2; D is possibly TRBD1 (7 bases). The CDR3 spans 14 residues. The germline CDR1 and CDR2 sequences are ENHRY and SYGVKD. Trimming took off 6 bases at V and 4 bases at J, with 12 bases between the two ends. The CDR3 coding sequence is TGTGCCATCAGAAGACAGGGAGGCACCGGGGAGCTGTTTTTT. Protein sequence: CAIRRQGGTGELFF.

This clone turned up a few times. The CDR3 protein is CASNGWGAEQYF. The CDR3, as DNA: TGTGCCAGCAATGGGTGGGGCGCCGAGCAGTACTTC. The chain joins TRBV25-1 to TRBJ2-7; possible D gene TRBD1, 5 bases. The CDR3 is made up of 12 amino acids. CDR1 and CDR2 (germline): MGHDK, SYGVNS. Trimming took off 7 bases at V and 6 bases at J, with 13 bases between the two ends.